A single sample gave rise to the 24 T cell receptor beta chains below, sequenced in a study of cytomegalovirus exposure and HLA in healthy donors. Primers: 60 Vbeta forward and 13 Jbeta reverse. Generated by immunoSEQ multiplex PCR, the TCRdb table keeps only in-frame clones and is missing some. Of 150,000 to 200,000 clones listed, 60% to 85% were seen once; the top ten hold 2.5% to 3%. Source material: PBMCs. These receptors originate from a woman aged 45-65 years in good health and CMV-seropositive.

This clone was seen a handful of times. This sequence joins TRBV7-9 and TRBJ1-2; 7 nucleotides agree with TRBD1. The germline CDR1 and CDR2 sequences are SEHNR and FQNEAQ (reference sequence). The CDR3 has 14 residues. V was clipped by 5 bases and J by 9 bases; unmatched bases: 12. The CDR3 DNA reads as TGTGCCAGCAGCCCGGGACAGAGACAAATCAGCTACACCTTC. It yields the protein CASSPGQRQISYTF. The full variable domain, with the rest looked up from reference TRBV7-9 and TRBJ1-2, is DTGVSQNPRHKITKRGQNVTFRCDPISEHNRLYWYRQTLGQGPEFLTYFQNEAQLEKSRLLSDRFSAERPKGSFSTLEIQRTEQGDSAMYLCASSPGQRQISYTFGSGTRLTVV.

The V and J genes are TRBV5-1 and TRBJ2-7, with 7 bases matching TRBD1. With 5 bases clipped from V and 2 bases from J, the junction kept 7 bases outside the gene matches. Germline V gene sequence: CDR1 SGHRS, CDR2 YFSETQ. This CDR3 contains 14 residues. As DNA, the CDR3 is TGCGCCAGCAGTATTCAGACAGGGCCCTACGAGCAGTACTTC. This gives the protein CASSIQTGPYEQYF.

The rearrangement uses TRBV7-9 and TRBJ1-1; TRBD1 matches at 9 bases. The germline CDR1 and CDR2 sequences are SEHNR and FQNEAQ (reference sequence). This CDR3 has 14 residues. V gave up 6 bases and J gave up 0 bases; unmatched junction bases: 2. DNA for the CDR3: TGTGCCAGCAGACAGGGGGCACTGAACACTGAAGCTTTCTTT. This codes for CASRQGALNTEAFF.

This clone was seen only once. V gene TRBV7-2 combines with J gene TRBJ1-6; D possibly corresponds to TRBD1 (5 bases). Deletions cut 8 bases from V and 3 bases from J, with 11 bases between. This CDR3 has 14 amino acids. Germline values: CDR1 SGHTA, CDR2 FQGNSA. The CDR3 region has the DNA TGTGCCAGCCGACGGGGGAGCTATAATTCACCCCTCCACTTT. Translation: CASRRGSYNSPLHF.

This rearrangement joins TRBV7-9 to TRBJ2-7; 13 positions agree with TRBD2. The CDR3 consists of 15 residues. Trimming at V came to 5 bases and at J to 1 base, leaving 2 bases not matched to a gene. Germline CDR1 SEHNR, CDR2 FQNEAQ (reference sequence). The CDR3 nucleotides are TGTGCCAGCAGCAGGACTAGCGGGGGATCCTACGAGCAGTACTTC. This translates into CASSRTSGGSYEQYF. Using reference TRBV7-9 and TRBJ2-7 for the parts outside the CDR3, the full variable domain is DTGVSQNPRHKITKRGQNVTFRCDPISEHNRLYWYRQTLGQGPEFLTYFQNEAQLEKSRLLSDRFSAERPKGSFSTLEIQRTEQGDSAMYLCASSRTSGGSYEQYFGPGTRLTVT.

This sequence joins TRBV6-5 and TRBJ2-7; 10 bases align to TRBD2. Trimming cost V 7 bases and J 3 bases; bases outside gene matches: 3. This CDR3 is 13 amino acids long. Looked up from germline, CDR1 is MNHEY and CDR2 is SVGAGI. The CDR3 reads CASKSGGGYEQYF. The CDR3 coding sequence is TGTGCCAGCAAGAGCGGGGGGGGCTACGAGCAGTACTTC.

J is TRBJ1-5 and V is TRBV13, with TRBD1 identical over 8 bases. The CDR3 contains 14 residues. The germline V gene encodes CDR1 PRHDT and CDR2 FYEKMQ (reference sequence). J lost 2 bases, V lost 5 bases, and 2 bases had no gene match. The CDR3 nucleotides read TGTGCCAGCAGCCGGGGACAGGGCAATCAGCCCCAGCATTTT. Translation: CASSRGQGNQPQHF.

The genes are TRBV6-5 and TRBJ2-2, with unresolved D. V was cut by 0 bases and J by 7 bases, with 15 bases left in between. This CDR3 is built from 16 residues. The germline CDR1 and CDR2 sequences are MNHEY and SVGAGI. The CDR3 DNA follows: TGTGCCAGCAGTTACTCGGAAGGTGTCTCGGGCGGGGAGCTGTTTTTT. It is translated as CASSYSEGVSGGELFF.

A few counts support this clone. This chain links TRBV13 with TRBJ2-7, with 10 bases lining up with TRBD1. Losses at the gene ends were 5 bases for V and 6 bases for J; bases not matched to a gene: 7. The germline V gene encodes CDR1 PRHDT and CDR2 FYEKMQ (reference sequence). The CDR3 length is 14 residues. The CDR3 bases are TGTGCCAGCAGCGACGCCGGGACAGGGGTCGAGCAGTACTTC. Translating it yields CASSDAGTGVEQYF.

This chain joins TRBV5-8 and TRBJ1-3; maybe TRBD1 (6 bases). CDR1 is SGHTS and CDR2 is YDEGEE in the germline V gene. Trimming removed 2 bases at V and 2 bases at J, with 11 bases between. The CDR3 has 15 amino acids. CDR3 residues: CASSLGGSAGNTIYF. In DNA, the CDR3 is TGTGCCAGCAGCTTAGGGGGTTCGGCTGGAAACACCATATATTTT.

CDR3 sequence: CASSLEASGRFYNEQFF. CDR3 in DNA: TGCGCCAGCAGCTTGGAAGCTAGCGGGAGATTTTACAATGAGCAGTTCTTC. The V and J genes are TRBV5-1 and TRBJ2-1, with 10 bases fitting TRBD2. V shed 0 bases and J 4 bases; nucleotides not matched to a gene: 7. From germline, CDR1 is SGHRS and CDR2 YFSETQ. The CDR3 is made up of 17 amino acids.

The chain recombines TRBV10-3 with TRBJ2-1; 7 bases line up with TRBD1. Germline V lookup: CDR1 ENHRY, CDR2 SYGVKD. The CDR3 length is 16 residues. The V and J ends lost 4 bases and 5 bases, in that order; junction bases with no gene match: 11. The CDR3 loop is CAISVSLVTGNNEQFF. CDR3 coding DNA: TGTGCCATCAGTGTGTCATTAGTGACAGGGAACAATGAGCAGTTCTTC.

This chain uses TRBV6-1 with TRBJ1-5, with D unclear. The CDR3 spans 16 residues. Trimming shortened V by 0 bases and J by 2 bases, and 11 bases separated the two germline ends. Germline CDR1 is MNHNS and CDR2 is SASEGT. The DNA of the CDR3 is TGTGCCAGCAGTGAAGCAGGAGGGTTGGGCAATCAGCCCCAGCATTTT. Protein sequence: CASSEAGGLGNQPQHF.

The chain uses TRBV11-2 and TRBJ2-1; TRBD2 matches at 10 bases. Trimming removed 5 bases from V and 0 bases from J; junction bases left unmatched: 10. Germline lookup yields CDR1 SGHAT and CDR2 FQNNGV. CDR3 length: 18 amino acids. The CDR3 sequence: CASSPRGLAVSSYNEQFF. In DNA form, the CDR3 reads TGTGCCAGCAGCCCCCGAGGACTAGCGGTAAGCTCCTACAATGAGCAGTTCTTC. Supplemented by reference TRBV11-2 and TRBJ2-1, the full variable domain reads EAGVAQSPRYKIIEKRQSVAFWCNPISGHATLYWYQQILGQGPKLLIQFQNNGVVDDSQLPKDRFSAERLKGVDSTLKIQPAKLEDSAVYLCASSPRGLAVSSYNEQFFGPGTRLTVL.

V gene TRBV11-2 combines with J gene TRBJ1-1; D is unclear. Trimming removed 4 bases from V and 6 bases from J, with 15 bases in between. This CDR3 has 14 amino acids. Germline loops: CDR1 SGHAT, CDR2 FQNNGV. The chain's CDR3 is CASSSGIVSSEAFF. The CDR3 nucleotides read TGTGCCAGCAGCTCGGGGATCGTAAGTTCTGAAGCTTTCTTT.

The CDR3, as DNA: TGCGCCAGCAGCTTGACTAGCGGGGGGTACAATGAGCAGTTCTTC. Amino acid sequence: CASSLTSGGYNEQFF. This chain joins TRBV5-1 and TRBJ2-1, with TRBD2 matching 12 bases. The CDR3 is made up of 15 amino acids. The V segment lost 1 base and the J segment 4 bases; nucleotides outside the gene matches: 0. CDR1 is SGHRS and CDR2 is YFSETQ in the germline V gene.

The rearrangement uses TRBV4-2 and TRBJ1-2; 8 positions agree with TRBD1. The CDR3 has 14 residues. Germline V gives CDR1 LGHNA, CDR2 YNFKEQ. Unmatched junction bases numbered 5, after V lost 0 bases and J lost 8 bases. CDR3 in amino acids: CASSQDRTGKGYTF. CDR3 coding DNA: TGTGCCAGCAGCCAAGATAGGACAGGGAAGGGCTACACCTTC.

This clone has a handful of counts. This chain connects TRBV6-6 to TRBJ2-3; 8 nucleotides align to TRBD1. The germline V gene encodes CDR1 MNHNY and CDR2 SVGAGI (reference sequence). Trimming removed 2 bases from V and 4 bases from J; junction bases left unmatched: 8. The CDR3 runs to 16 residues. CDR3 bases: TGTGCCAGCAGTTACCCGAGGACAGGGCAGGCAGATACGCAGTATTTT. Amino acid sequence: CASSYPRTGQADTQYF.

The chain recombines TRBV2 with TRBJ1-1; D gene ambiguous. The germline CDR1 and CDR2 sequences are SNHLY and FYNNEI. Trimming removed 7 bases from V and 7 bases from J, with 10 bases in between. CDR3 length: 11 amino acids. CDR3 sequence (DNA): TGTGCCAGCACCAGGAGGGATGAAGCTTTCTTT. Amino acid sequence: CASTRRDEAFF.

The rearrangement uses TRBV9 and TRBJ1-1, with D uncertain. Germline V gene data show CDR1 as SGDLS and CDR2 as YYNGEE. The CDR3 contains 16 residues. V was shortened by 3 bases and J by 2 bases, with 17 bases between the two germline ends. In nucleotides, the CDR3 is TGTGCCAGCAGCGGAGGAGTCAGACGGGGAAACACTGAAGCTTTCTTT. Its protein is CASSGGVRRGNTEAFF. The full variable domain, with the rest looked up from reference TRBV9 and TRBJ1-1, is DSGVTQTPKHLITATGQRVTLRCSPRSGDLSVYWYQQSLDQGLQFLIQYYNGEERAKGNILERFSAQQFPDLHSELNLSSLELGDSALYFCASSGGVRRGNTEAFFGQGTRLTVV.

Only one count was recorded for this clone. The rearrangement uses TRBV11-1 and TRBJ1-6; D is undetermined. Germline-derived CDR1 and CDR2 are SGHAT and FQDESV (reference sequence). V lost 4 bases to trimming and J lost 3 bases, with 10 bases between them. This CDR3 region has 15 residues. CDR3 nucleotides: TGTGCCAGCAGCTCGCTTCGGGACTATAATTCACCCCTCCACTTT. This sequence encodes CASSSLRDYNSPLHF.

V and J are TRBV9 and TRBJ2-1, with 7 bases that match TRBD2. This CDR3 spans 15 amino acids. With 0 bases clipped from V and 5 bases from J, the junction kept 5 bases outside the gene matches. Germline lookup yields CDR1 SGDLS and CDR2 YYNGEE. CDR3 coding DNA: TGTGCCAGCAGCGTAGTGGCTAGCGGCCACAATGAGCAGTTCTTC. This codes for CASSVVASGHNEQFF. The variable domain in full, completed from reference TRBV9 and TRBJ2-1, reads DSGVTQTPKHLITATGQRVTLRCSPRSGDLSVYWYQQSLDQGLQFLIQYYNGEERAKGNILERFSAQQFPDLHSELNLSSLELGDSALYFCASSVVASGHNEQFFGPGTRLTVL.

The chain has TRBV9 and TRBJ1-4; the match to TRBD1 covers 9 bases. This CDR3 region has 15 residues. V dropped 3 bases and J dropped 5; count of bases not matched to a gene: 5. Germline assignment: CDR1 SGDLS and CDR2 YYNGEE. The DNA of the CDR3 is TGTGCCAGCAGCGCCTCCGGGACAGGGAATGAAAAACTGTTTTTT. Protein product: CASSASGTGNEKLFF.

The rearrangement joins TRBV5-1 to TRBJ2-3, with D possibly being TRBD2 (6 bases). Germline V CDR1 and CDR2: SGHRS, YFSETQ. CDR3 length: 15 amino acids. V was clipped by 0 bases and J by 4 bases, with 12 bases between them. The CDR3 DNA is TGCGCCAGCAGCTTGGTGGGGGGAGGCGCAGATACGCAGTATTTT. It yields the protein CASSLVGGGADTQYF. The full variable domain, with the rest looked up from reference TRBV5-1 and TRBJ2-3, is KAGVTQTPRYLIKTRGQQVTLSCSPISGHRSVSWYQQTPGQGLQFLFEYFSETQRNKGNFPGRFSGRQFSNSRSEMNVSTLELGDSALYLCASSLVGGGADTQYFGPGTRLTVL.